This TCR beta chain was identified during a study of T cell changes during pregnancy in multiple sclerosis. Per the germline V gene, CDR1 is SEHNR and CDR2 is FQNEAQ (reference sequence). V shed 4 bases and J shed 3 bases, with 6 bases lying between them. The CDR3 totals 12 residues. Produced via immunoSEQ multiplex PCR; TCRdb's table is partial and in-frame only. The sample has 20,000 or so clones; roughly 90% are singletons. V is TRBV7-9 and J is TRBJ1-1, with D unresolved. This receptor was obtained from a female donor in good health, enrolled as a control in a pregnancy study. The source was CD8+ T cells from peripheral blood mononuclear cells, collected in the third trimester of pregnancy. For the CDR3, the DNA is TGTGCCAGCAGCTCCCAGGACACTGAAGCTTTCTTT. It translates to CASSSQDTEAFF.